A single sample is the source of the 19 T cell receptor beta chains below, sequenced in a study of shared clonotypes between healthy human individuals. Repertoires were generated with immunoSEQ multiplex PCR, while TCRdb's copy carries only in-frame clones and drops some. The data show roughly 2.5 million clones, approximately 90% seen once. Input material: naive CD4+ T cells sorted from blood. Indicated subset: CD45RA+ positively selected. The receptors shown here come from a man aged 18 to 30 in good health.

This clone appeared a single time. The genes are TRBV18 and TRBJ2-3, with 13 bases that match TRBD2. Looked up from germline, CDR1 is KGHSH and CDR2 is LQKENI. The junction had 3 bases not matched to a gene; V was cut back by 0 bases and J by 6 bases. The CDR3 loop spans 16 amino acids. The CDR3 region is CASSPPGTSGKDTQYF. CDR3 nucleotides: TGTGCCAGCTCACCACCCGGGACTAGCGGGAAGGATACGCAGTATTTT.

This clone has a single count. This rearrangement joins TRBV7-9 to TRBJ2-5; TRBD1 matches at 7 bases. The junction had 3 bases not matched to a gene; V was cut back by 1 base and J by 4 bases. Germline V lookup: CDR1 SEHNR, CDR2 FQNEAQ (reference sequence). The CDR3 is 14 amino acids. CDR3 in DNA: TGTGCCAGCAGCTTAGAAGGGGGCGGAGAGACCCAGTACTTC. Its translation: CASSLEGGGETQYF.

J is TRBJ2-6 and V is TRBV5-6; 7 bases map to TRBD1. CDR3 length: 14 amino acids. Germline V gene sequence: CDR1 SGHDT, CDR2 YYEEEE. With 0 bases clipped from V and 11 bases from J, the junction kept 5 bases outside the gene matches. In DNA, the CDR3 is TGTGCCAGCAGCTTGGTTGACAGGGTCCACGTCCTGACTTTC. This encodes CASSLVDRVHVLTF. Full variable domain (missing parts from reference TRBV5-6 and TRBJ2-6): DAGVTQSPTHLIKTRGQQVTLRCSPKSGHDTVSWYQQALGQGPQFIFQYYEEEERQRGNFPDRFSGHQFPNYSSELNVNALLLGDSALYLCASSLVDRVHVLTFGAGSRLTVL.

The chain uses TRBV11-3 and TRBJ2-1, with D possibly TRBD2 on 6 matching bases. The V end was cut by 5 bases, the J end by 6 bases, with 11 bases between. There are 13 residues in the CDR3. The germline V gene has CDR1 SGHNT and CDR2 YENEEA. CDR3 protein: CASSKGGGNEQFF. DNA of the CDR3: TGTGCCAGCAGCAAGGGAGGAGGCAATGAGCAGTTCTTC. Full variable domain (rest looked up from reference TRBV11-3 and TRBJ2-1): EAGVVQSPRYKIIEKKQPVAFWCNPISGHNTLYWYLQNLGQGPELLIRYENEEAVDDSQLPKDRFSAERLKGVDSTLKIQPAELGDSAVYLCASSKGGGNEQFFGPGTRLTVL.

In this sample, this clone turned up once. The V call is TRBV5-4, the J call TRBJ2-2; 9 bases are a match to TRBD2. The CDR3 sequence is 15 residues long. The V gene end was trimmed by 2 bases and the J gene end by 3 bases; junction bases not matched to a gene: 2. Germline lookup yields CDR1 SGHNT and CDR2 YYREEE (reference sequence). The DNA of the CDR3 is TGTGCCAGCAGCTTCAGGACTAGCGACACCGGGGAGCTGTTTTTT. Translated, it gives CASSFRTSDTGELFF. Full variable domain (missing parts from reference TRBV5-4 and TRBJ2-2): ETGVTQSPTHLIKTRGQQVTLRCSSQSGHNTVSWYQQALGQGPQFIFQYYREEENGRGNFPPRFSGLQFPNYSSELNVNALELDDSALYLCASSFRTSDTGELFFGEGSRLTVL.

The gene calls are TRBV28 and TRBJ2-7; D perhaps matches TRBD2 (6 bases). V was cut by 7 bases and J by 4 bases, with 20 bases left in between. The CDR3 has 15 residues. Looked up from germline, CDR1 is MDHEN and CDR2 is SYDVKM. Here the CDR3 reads CASTSGGYKAYEQYF. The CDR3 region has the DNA TGTGCCAGCACCTCTGGGGGGTATAAGGCGTACGAGCAGTACTTC.

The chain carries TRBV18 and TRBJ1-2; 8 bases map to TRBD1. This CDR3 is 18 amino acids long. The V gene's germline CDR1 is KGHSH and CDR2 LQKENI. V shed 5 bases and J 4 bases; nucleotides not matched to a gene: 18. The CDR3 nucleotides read TGTGCCAGCTCAGGACAGAGAGTGACACAGGGGGACTCCTATGGCTACACCTTC. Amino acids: CASSGQRVTQGDSYGYTF. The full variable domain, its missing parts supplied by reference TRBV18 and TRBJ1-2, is NAGVMQNPRHLVRRRGQEARLRCSPMKGHSHVYWYRQLPEEGLKFMVYLQKENIIDESGMPKERFSAEFPKEGPSILRIQQVVRGDSAAYFCASSGQRVTQGDSYGYTFGSGTRLTVV.

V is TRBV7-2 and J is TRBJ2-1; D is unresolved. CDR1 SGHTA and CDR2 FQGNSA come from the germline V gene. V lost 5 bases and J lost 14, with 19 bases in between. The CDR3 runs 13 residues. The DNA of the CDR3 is TGTGCCAGCAGCCCCGATCCGGGCTTGGGGAAGTTCTTC. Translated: CASSPDPGLGKFF.

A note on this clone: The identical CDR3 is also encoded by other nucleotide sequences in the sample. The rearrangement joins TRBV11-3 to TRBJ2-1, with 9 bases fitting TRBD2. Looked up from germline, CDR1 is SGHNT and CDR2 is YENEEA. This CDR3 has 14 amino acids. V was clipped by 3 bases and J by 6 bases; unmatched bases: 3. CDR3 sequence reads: CASSLGLAGNEQFF. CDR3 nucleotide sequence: TGTGCCAGCAGCTTGGGACTAGCTGGCAATGAGCAGTTCTTC.

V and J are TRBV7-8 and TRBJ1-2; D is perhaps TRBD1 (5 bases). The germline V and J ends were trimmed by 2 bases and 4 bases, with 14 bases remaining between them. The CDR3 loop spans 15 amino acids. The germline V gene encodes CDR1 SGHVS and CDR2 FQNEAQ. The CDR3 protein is CASSLRSGNGYGYTF. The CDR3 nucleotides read TGTGCCAGCAGCTTAAGGTCAGGGAATGGCTATGGCTACACCTTC.

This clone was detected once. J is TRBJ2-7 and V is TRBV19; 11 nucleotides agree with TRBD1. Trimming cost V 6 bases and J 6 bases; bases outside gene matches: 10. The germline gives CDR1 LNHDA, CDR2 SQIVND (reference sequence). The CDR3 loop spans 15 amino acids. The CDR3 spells CASRVFGTGGGEQYF. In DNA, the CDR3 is TGTGCCAGTAGAGTATTTGGGACAGGGGGAGGCGAGCAGTACTTC.

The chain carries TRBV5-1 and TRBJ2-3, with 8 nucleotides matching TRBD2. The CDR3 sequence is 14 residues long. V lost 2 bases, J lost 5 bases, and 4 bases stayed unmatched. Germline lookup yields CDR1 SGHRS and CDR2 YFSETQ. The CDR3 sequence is CASSFRGGQDTQYF. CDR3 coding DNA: TGCGCCAGCAGCTTTCGGGGGGGCCAAGATACGCAGTATTTT.

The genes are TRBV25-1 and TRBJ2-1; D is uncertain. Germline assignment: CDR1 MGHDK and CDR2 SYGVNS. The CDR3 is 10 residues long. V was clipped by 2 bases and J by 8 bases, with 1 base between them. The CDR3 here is CASSEDEQFF. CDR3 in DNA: TGTGCCAGCAGTGAAGATGAGCAGTTCTTC.

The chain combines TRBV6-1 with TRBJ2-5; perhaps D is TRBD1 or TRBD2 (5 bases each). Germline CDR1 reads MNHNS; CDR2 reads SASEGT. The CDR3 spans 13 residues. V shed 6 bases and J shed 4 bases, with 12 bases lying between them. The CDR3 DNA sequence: TGTGCCAGCAGGTGGGGCGGGTCAGAGACCCAGTACTTC. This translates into CASRWGGSETQYF.

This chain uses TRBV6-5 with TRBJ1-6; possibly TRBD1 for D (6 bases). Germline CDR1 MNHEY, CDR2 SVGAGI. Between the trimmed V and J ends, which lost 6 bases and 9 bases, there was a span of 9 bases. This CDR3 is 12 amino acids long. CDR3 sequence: CASRQGLSPLHF. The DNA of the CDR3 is TGTGCCAGCAGACAGGGACTTTCACCCCTCCACTTT.

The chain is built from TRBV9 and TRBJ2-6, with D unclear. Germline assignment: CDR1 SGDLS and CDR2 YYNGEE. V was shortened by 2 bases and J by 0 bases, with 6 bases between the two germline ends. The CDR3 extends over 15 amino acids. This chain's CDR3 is CASSVEYSGANVLTF. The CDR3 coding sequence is TGTGCCAGCAGCGTTGAGTACTCTGGGGCCAACGTCCTGACTTTC.

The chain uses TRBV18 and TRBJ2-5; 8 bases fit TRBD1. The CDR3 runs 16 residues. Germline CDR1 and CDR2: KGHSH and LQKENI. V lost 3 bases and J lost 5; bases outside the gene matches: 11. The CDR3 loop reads CASSPLGTGEGETQYF. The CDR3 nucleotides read TGTGCCAGCTCACCCCTGGGGACAGGCGAGGGGGAGACCCAGTACTTC.

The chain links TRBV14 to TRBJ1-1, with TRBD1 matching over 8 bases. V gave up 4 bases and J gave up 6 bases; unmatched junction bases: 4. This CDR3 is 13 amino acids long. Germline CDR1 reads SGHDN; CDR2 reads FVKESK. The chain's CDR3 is CASSRAQGAEAFF. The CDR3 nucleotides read TGTGCCAGCAGCCGCGCACAGGGGGCTGAAGCTTTCTTT. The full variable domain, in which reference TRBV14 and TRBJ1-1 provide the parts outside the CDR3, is EAGVTQFPSHSVIEKGQTVTLRCDPISGHDNLYWYRRVMGKEIKFLLHFVKESKQDESGMPNNRFLAERTGGTYSTLKVQPAELEDSGVYFCASSRAQGAEAFFGQGTRLTVV.

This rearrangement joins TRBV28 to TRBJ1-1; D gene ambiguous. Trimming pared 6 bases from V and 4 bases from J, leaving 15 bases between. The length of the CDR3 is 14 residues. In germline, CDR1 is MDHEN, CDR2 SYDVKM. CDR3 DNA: TGTGCCAGCAGCCCACCTTCGGGGAGCACTGAAGCTTTCTTT. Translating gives CASSPPSGSTEAFF.